The sequence of this T cell receptor (beta chain) was determined in a study of cytomegalovirus exposure and HLA in healthy donors. Overall study: Early released data had about 85 million unique TCRs, all coming from HLA-typed donors.

Findings of the study overall: V segments that were indistinguishable, TRBV6-2 and TRBV6-3 among them, were omitted from analysis.

The CDR3 has 15 amino acids. The germline V gene has CDR1 LNHDA and CDR2 SQIVND (reference sequence). Trimming at V came to 3 bases and at J to 0 bases, leaving 4 bases not matched to a gene. Points on this clone: The target antigen is unknown.

13 Jbeta primers and 60 Vbeta primers were used for the PCR. The method was immunoSEQ multiplex PCR; TCRdb's version includes in-frame clones alone and lacks a portion of them. This table holds roughly 150,000 clones, approximately 86% found once. The TCR was taken from a woman aged 45-65 years in good health and CMV-seropositive. V and J are TRBV19 and TRBJ2-7; 8 nucleotides line up with TRBD2. The sequencing input was PBMCs. The CDR3 DNA reads as TGTGCCAGTAGTATCATAGCGGGGTCCTCCTACGAGCAGTACTTC. It specifies CASSIIAGSSYEQYF.